These 11 T cell receptor beta chains came from one sample sequenced in a study of control samples from healthy donors and cancer patients. TCRdb keeps only in-frame clones here, not all; method: immunoSEQ multiplex PCR. The data show 70,000 to 90,000 clones, approximately 90% seen once. The specimen sequenced was PBMCs. The receptors shown here come from a woman aged 60-75 years with head and neck cancer.

The rearrangement joins TRBV27 to TRBJ2-1; 10 bases are shared with TRBD2. This CDR3 is built from 16 residues. J was trimmed by 7 bases and V by 8 bases; bases with no gene match: 14. From germline, CDR1 is MNHEY and CDR2 SMNVEV (reference sequence). CDR3 coding DNA: TGTGCCAGCCAGCTCAGCGGGAGGGCCAAGCGTAATGAGCAGTTCTTC. This translates into CASQLSGRAKRNEQFF.

Concerning this clone itself: One junction end does not reproduce the germline sequence, and a read error may be involved. Other DNA sequences of this sample code for an identical CDR3. This chain links TRBV5-4 with TRBJ2-7; 12 nucleotides line up with TRBD2. Germline CDR1 is SGHNT and CDR2 is YYREEE (reference sequence). This CDR3 spans 14 amino acids. The CDR3 protein is CASRLAGGTYEQYF. The DNA of the CDR3 is TGTGCTAGCAGGCTAGCGGGAGGGACCTACGAGCAGTACTTC. The whole variable domain, remainder taken from reference TRBV5-4 and TRBJ2-7, is ETGVTQSPTHLIKTRGQQVTLRCSSQSGHNTVSWYQQALGQGPQFIFQYYREEENGRGNFPPRFSGLQFPNYSSELNVNALELDDSALYLCASRLAGGTYEQYFGPGTRLTVT.

This chain joins TRBV19 and TRBJ1-5; 9 bases line up with TRBD1. J gave up 0 bases and V 0 bases, and 6 bases lay outside the gene matches. The CDR3 spans 18 residues. The germline CDR1 and CDR2 sequences are LNHDA and SQIVND (reference sequence). CDR3 in DNA: TGTGCCAGTAGTATAGACGGGACAGGGTCATATAGCAATCAGCCCCAGCATTTT. This gives the protein CASSIDGTGSYSNQPQHF.

The CDR3: CASSVRSYEQYF. The DNA for the CDR3 is TGTGCCAGCAGTGTACGTTCCTACGAGCAGTACTTC. The rearrangement joins TRBV2 to TRBJ2-7, with unresolved D. The CDR3 is 12 amino acids. From germline, CDR1 is SNHLY and CDR2 FYNNEI. The V gene lost 4 bases and the J gene lost 1 base, with 5 bases spanning the gap.

The chain combines TRBV5-1 with TRBJ2-3; D uncertain. Germline CDR1 SGHRS, CDR2 YFSETQ. The CDR3 sequence is 13 residues long. V was clipped by 7 bases and J by 3 bases, with 12 bases between them. The CDR3 DNA follows: TGCGCCAGCGCACCAGGAGATACAGATACGCAGTATTTT. Translated: CASAPGDTDTQYF.

The chain has TRBV7-2 and TRBJ1-2, with D perhaps matching TRBD1 (6 bases). The CDR3 consists of 19 residues. Germline CDR1 and CDR2: SGHTA and FQGNSA. V was trimmed by 2 bases and J by 4 bases, leaving 26 bases between them. The CDR3 spells CASSLSFWGRGNIAYGYTF. CDR3 sequence (DNA): TGTGCCAGCAGCTTATCCTTTTGGGGCAGGGGAAACATAGCCTATGGCTACACCTTC.

V gene TRBV3-1 (or the pseudogene TRBV3-2) combines with J gene TRBJ2-3; tentatively, D is TRBD2 (5 bases). This CDR3 spans 15 amino acids. Per germline, CDR1 LGHDT and CDR2 YNNKEL (reference sequence). The V gene lost 3 bases and the J gene lost 7 bases, with 17 bases spanning the gap. This CDR3 reads CASSHHTPGSNTQYF. The DNA for the CDR3 is TGTGCCAGCAGCCACCACACCCCGGGATCTAATACGCAGTATTTT.

The V call is TRBV19, the J call TRBJ1-5; D possibly corresponds to TRBD1 (5 bases). This CDR3 has 14 amino acids. V was clipped by 5 bases and J by 2 bases, with 10 bases between them. CDR1 LNHDA and CDR2 SQIVND come from the germline V gene (reference sequence). The CDR3 bases are TGTGCCAGTAGTCGGCTGGGGGGCAATCAGCCCCAGCATTTT. Its translation is CASSRLGGNQPQHF.

The chain combines TRBV2 with TRBJ1-4; TRBD1 aligns across 7 bases. The J segment lost 9 bases and the V segment lost 5 bases, leaving 9 bases of the junction unmatched. This CDR3 region has 14 residues. Germline V gene data show CDR1 as SNHLY and CDR2 as FYNNEI. CDR3 in DNA: TGTGCCAGCAGTCAGACAGGGTTAAACCAAAAACTGTTTTTT. It is translated as CASSQTGLNQKLFF.

V and J are TRBV19 and TRBJ1-4; the D gene is possibly TRBD1 (6 bases). The CDR3 runs 15 residues. In germline, CDR1 is LNHDA, CDR2 SQIVND (reference sequence). V dropped 2 bases and J dropped 7 bases, with 14 bases sitting between them. This chain's CDR3 is CASSITGIVGEKLFF. In DNA form, the CDR3 reads TGTGCCAGTAGTATAACAGGGATCGTCGGTGAAAAACTGTTTTTT.

Only a few counts were recorded for this clone. This sequence joins TRBV4-2 and TRBJ1-6; 8 bases are a match to TRBD1. The germline V gene encodes CDR1 LGHNA and CDR2 YNFKEQ. V was clipped by 0 bases and J by 9 bases; unmatched bases: 7. This CDR3 is built from 16 residues. CDR3 residues: CASSQEAGGVGSPLHF. The CDR3 DNA reads TGTGCCAGCAGCCAAGAGGCAGGGGGCGTCGGTTCACCCCTCCACTTT.